This paragraph reports one T cell receptor beta chain. Germline V gene data show CDR1 as SGHDN and CDR2 as FVKESK. The CDR3 consists of 14 residues. The V and J ends lost 0 bases and 2 bases respectively, with 8 bases between them. TCRdb processed the 5' RACE reads anew with MiXCR; each CDR3 protein has one entry. There are roughly 350,000 distinct CDR3 sequences in the sample; 25% to 30% occur only once, and approximately 13% lies in the top ten. This record comes from a study of T-cell memory formation after mild COVID-19. Sequencing was done on a sample of PBMCs or a T cell subset sorted from them (not recorded which). The clonotype was recovered from an adult woman who had mild COVID-19 (a few samples of this study predate the infection). Cell type and time point are not known. The chain recombines TRBV14 with TRBJ2-7; D unclear. The CDR3, as DNA: TGTGCCAGCAGCCAAGAGCACAGACCCTACGAGCAGTACTTC. Its protein is CASSQEHRPYEQYF.